Listed here are 29 T cell receptor beta chains from one sample, sequenced in a study of control samples from healthy donors and cancer patients. Using immunoSEQ multiplex PCR, the repertoire was profiled, and TCRdb retains in-frame clones only, with some absent. The sample lists about 75,000 clones; roughly 84% were seen once. Sequencing used blood. These receptor sequences come from a man aged 45-60 years in good health.

The chain links TRBV7-9 to TRBJ1-1, with D hard to call. The CDR3 contains 13 residues. V lost 2 bases to trimming and J lost 4 bases, with 8 bases between them. Per germline, CDR1 SEHNR and CDR2 FQNEAQ (reference sequence). The CDR3 sequence: CASSLLLGTEAFF. The CDR3, as DNA: TGTGCCAGCAGCTTATTACTGGGCACTGAAGCTTTCTTT.

This clone occurred a few times. The chain is built from TRBV24-1 and TRBJ1-2; D may be TRBD1 (5 bases). CDR3 length: 14 residues. Germline-derived CDR1 and CDR2 are KGHDR and SFDVKD. V was cut by 5 bases and J by 4 bases, with 13 bases left in between. CDR3 DNA: TGTGCCACCAGTGGCTTGGGCCAGGGCTATGGCTACACCTTC. Its translation is CATSGLGQGYGYTF.

The gene calls are TRBV24-1 and TRBJ2-3; D is possibly TRBD2 (5 bases). The V end was cut by 4 bases, the J end by 1 base, with 17 bases between. The CDR3 consists of 17 residues. CDR1 and CDR2 (germline): KGHDR, SFDVKD. The CDR3 loop is CATSDSASWGRTDTQYF. CDR3 DNA: TGTGCCACCAGTGACTCCGCTAGCTGGGGTCGCACAGATACGCAGTATTTT.

The rearrangement joins TRBV11-3 to TRBJ2-7; no clear D gene. CDR1 is SGHNT and CDR2 is YENEEA in the germline V gene. The CDR3 extends over 13 amino acids. Deletions cut 2 bases from V and 3 bases from J, with 8 bases between. CDR3 residues: CASSLSLGYEQYF. The DNA for the CDR3 is TGTGCCAGCAGCTTAAGCCTTGGCTACGAGCAGTACTTC.

The chain couples TRBV19 to TRBJ1-2; TRBD1 might be the D (5 bases). Germline CDR1 LNHDA, CDR2 SQIVND (reference sequence). Trimming took off 6 bases at V and 0 bases at J, with 11 bases between the two ends. CDR3 length equals 14 residues. CDR3 bases: TGTGCCAGTAGGGTGGCAGGGCCTAACTATGGCTACACCTTC. Its translation: CASRVAGPNYGYTF. The full variable domain, rest sourced from reference TRBV19 and TRBJ1-2, is DGGITQSPKYLFRKEGQNVTLSCEQNLNHDAMYWYRQDPGQGLRLIYYSQIVNDFQKGDIAEGYSVSREKKESFPLTVTSAQKNPTAFYLCASRVAGPNYGYTFGSGTRLTVV.

The chain is built from TRBV6-5 and TRBJ1-2, with 8 bases identical to TRBD1. The trim removed 5 bases at V and 7 bases at J, leaving 6 bases unmatched. The CDR3 is made up of 13 amino acids. CDR1 MNHEY and CDR2 SVGAGI come from the germline V gene. The CDR3 bases are TGTGCCAGCAGTCCCGACAGGGGCTTTGGCTACACCTTC. This encodes CASSPDRGFGYTF.

The chain uses TRBV18 and TRBJ1-4; 8 bases agree with TRBD1. Germline V lookup: CDR1 KGHSH, CDR2 LQKENI. The CDR3 is 19 amino acids. Trimming at V came to 5 bases and at J to 2 bases, leaving 16 bases not matched to a gene. The CDR3 DNA follows: TGTGCCAGCTCAGCGCGCCCCCGGACAGGGACTTCTACTAATGAAAAACTGTTTTTT. It yields the protein CASSARPRTGTSTNEKLFF. Looking up the rest from reference TRBV18 and TRBJ1-4 gives the full variable domain: NAGVMQNPRHLVRRRGQEARLRCSPMKGHSHVYWYRQLPEEGLKFMVYLQKENIIDESGMPKERFSAEFPKEGPSILRIQQVVRGDSAAYFCASSARPRTGTSTNEKLFFGSGTQLSVL.

J is TRBJ1-2 and V is TRBV5-1, with 8 bases matching TRBD1. Germline V CDR1 and CDR2: SGHRS, YFSETQ. V shed 5 bases and J 6 bases; nucleotides not matched to a gene: 9. The CDR3 has 14 amino acids. The CDR3 sequence: CASRIGQGSDGYTF. The CDR3 DNA reads TGCGCCAGCAGGATCGGACAGGGTTCGGATGGCTACACCTTC.

This clone was counted a few times. The chain recombines TRBV24-1 with TRBJ2-2; 10 bases line up with TRBD1. This CDR3 contains 17 residues. Germline CDR1 reads KGHDR; CDR2 reads SFDVKD. V lost 5 bases, J lost 2 bases, and 7 bases stayed unmatched. CDR3 coding DNA: TGTGCCACCAGTGGGCTGGGACAGGGGCCTAACACCGGGGAGCTGTTTTTT. It codes for CATSGLGQGPNTGELFF.

The V call is TRBV4-1, the J call TRBJ1-1; 8 bases map to TRBD1. The V segment lost 4 bases and the J segment 5 bases; nucleotides outside the gene matches: 9. The CDR3 covers 15 residues. Germline loops: CDR1 MGHRA, CDR2 YSYEKL. CDR3 loop: CASSRPGQVPTEAFF. In DNA form, the CDR3 reads TGCGCCAGCAGCCGCCCGGGACAGGTCCCAACTGAAGCTTTCTTT.

The chain couples TRBV4-1 to TRBJ1-5; 8 bases agree with TRBD1. CDR3 length: 16 residues. V lost 4 bases and J lost 6; bases outside the gene matches: 11. The V gene's germline CDR1 is MGHRA and CDR2 YSYEKL. The CDR3 here is CASSPRGQTGAQPQHF. CDR3 sequence (DNA): TGCGCCAGCAGCCCCCGAGGCCAGACAGGGGCTCAGCCCCAGCATTTT.

V gene TRBV12-3 or TRBV12-4 combines with J gene TRBJ2-1; D is undetermined. V was cut by 8 bases and J by 3 bases, with 5 bases left in between. This CDR3 has 11 amino acids. The CDR3 nucleotides read TGTGCCAGCCGGAACTACAATGAGCAGTTCTTC. This translates into CASRNYNEQFF.

The chain couples TRBV19 to TRBJ2-7, with D unresolved. CDR1 and CDR2 from the germline V gene are LNHDA and SQIVND (reference sequence). The CDR3 is 15 amino acids. V was cut by 2 bases and J by 0 bases, with 11 bases left in between. CDR3 DNA sequence: TGTGCCAGTAGTATAAGTAGTGCAGGCTCCTACGAGCAGTACTTC. Translation: CASSISSAGSYEQYF. Together with reference TRBV19 and TRBJ2-7, the CDR3 gives the full variable domain: DGGITQSPKYLFRKEGQNVTLSCEQNLNHDAMYWYRQDPGQGLRLIYYSQIVNDFQKGDIAEGYSVSREKKESFPLTVTSAQKNPTAFYLCASSISSAGSYEQYFGPGTRLTVT.

The chain joins TRBV5-4 to TRBJ1-1; D is uncertain. Germline CDR1 reads SGHNT; CDR2 reads YYREEE (reference sequence). Trimming stripped 0 bases from V and 2 bases from J, with 11 bases between. This CDR3 has 15 amino acids. This chain's CDR3 is CASSLDQERNTEAFF. For the CDR3, the DNA is TGTGCCAGCAGCTTGGACCAAGAAAGAAACACTGAAGCTTTCTTT.

The chain couples TRBV3-1 (or the pseudogene TRBV3-2) to TRBJ1-1; D remains ambiguous. The CDR3 contains 13 residues. Per germline, CDR1 LGHDT and CDR2 YNNKEL (reference sequence). V was trimmed by 7 bases and J by 2 bases, leaving 11 bases between them. CDR3 sequence: CASINKGNTEAFF. The CDR3 nucleotides read TGTGCCAGCATCAATAAGGGAAACACTGAAGCTTTCTTT.

The chain recombines TRBV9 with TRBJ1-4; 7 bases are shared with TRBD1. The CDR3 covers 15 residues. The junction had 11 bases not matched to a gene; V was cut back by 4 bases and J by 8 bases. CDR1 and CDR2 from the germline V gene are SGDLS and YYNGEE. For the CDR3, the DNA is TGTGCCAGCAGCTCGCTGACAGGGACGAGGGAAAAACTGTTTTTT. It specifies CASSSLTGTREKLFF. Together with reference TRBV9 and TRBJ1-4, the CDR3 gives the full variable domain: DSGVTQTPKHLITATGQRVTLRCSPRSGDLSVYWYQQSLDQGLQFLIQYYNGEERAKGNILERFSAQQFPDLHSELNLSSLELGDSALYFCASSSLTGTREKLFFGSGTQLSVL.

The genes are TRBV4-3 and TRBJ1-4; TRBD1 aligns across 9 bases. This CDR3 is built from 18 residues. Germline trimming cut 0 bases from V and 5 bases from J; bases unmatched to any gene: 10. Germline values: CDR1 LGHNA, CDR2 YSLEER. CDR3 residues: CASSQESPTGTGNEKLFF. The CDR3 region has the DNA TGCGCCAGCAGCCAAGAAAGTCCCACCGGGACAGGGAATGAAAAACTGTTTTTT.

The chain employs TRBV29-1 and TRBJ2-3; 13 bases map to TRBD2. The germline gives CDR1 SQVTM, CDR2 ANQGSEA. After removal of 2 bases from V and 8 bases from J, the junction contained 7 bases not matched to a gene. This CDR3 has 15 residues. CDR3 protein: CSVESGLAGDGTQYF. The CDR3 nucleotides are TGCAGCGTTGAATCAGGACTAGCGGGAGATGGTACGCAGTATTTT.

The V call is TRBV15, the J call TRBJ1-3; no firm D call. Looked up from germline, CDR1 is LNHNV and CDR2 is YYDKDF (reference sequence). The CDR3 spans 12 residues. Trimming took 1 base from V and 9 from J, leaving 7 bases between them. The CDR3 DNA sequence: TGTGCCACCAGCAGAGGTGAAGGCACCATATATTTT. It codes for CATSRGEGTIYF.

In regard to this clone: Relative to the germline gene, one junction end is altered; a read error may explain this. The chain links TRBV5-6 to TRBJ1-1, with D uncertain. This CDR3 comprises 11 residues. Germline V CDR1 and CDR2: SGHDT, YYEEEE. The CDR3 sequence is CASRLGPEAFF. DNA for the CDR3: TGTGCCAGCAGGTTGGGCCCTGAAGCTTTCTTT.

There are a few counts of this clone. The CDR3 protein is CASSVGGLAGAFEQFF. CDR3 nucleotides: TGTGCCAGCAGCGTAGGGGGACTAGCGGGAGCGTTTGAGCAGTTCTTC. The chain carries TRBV9 and TRBJ2-1, with 14 positions matching TRBD2. Germline trimming cut 0 bases from V and 9 bases from J; bases unmatched to any gene: 5. The V gene's germline CDR1 is SGDLS and CDR2 YYNGEE. CDR3 length equals 16 residues.

The V and J genes are TRBV6-5 and TRBJ1-1; tentatively, D is TRBD1 (6 bases). The CDR3 consists of 14 residues. V was trimmed by 6 bases and J by 0 bases, leaving 11 bases between them. Germline V CDR1 and CDR2: MNHEY, SVGAGI. In DNA, the CDR3 is TGTGCCAGCAGCCCGAGGGGGGTGAACACTGAAGCTTTCTTT. This gives the protein CASSPRGVNTEAFF.

V and J are TRBV20-1 and TRBJ1-1; no reliable D call. Trimming cost V 1 base and J 8 bases, with 8 bases left between them. From germline, CDR1 is DFQATT and CDR2 SNEGSKA (reference sequence). The CDR3 covers 11 residues. The DNA for the CDR3 is TGCAGTGCTAGAGTTGTTGGGGAAGCTTTCTTT. Protein product: CSARVVGEAFF.

V gene TRBV4-2 combines with J gene TRBJ2-3; 7 nucleotides align to TRBD2. J gave up 0 bases and V 4 bases, and 4 bases lay outside the gene matches. The CDR3 extends over 15 amino acids. Germline CDR1 LGHNA, CDR2 YNFKEQ. The CDR3 here is CASSLSSGSTDTQYF. Here the CDR3 DNA reads TGTGCCAGCAGCCTTAGTAGCGGGAGCACAGATACGCAGTATTTT.

The chain joins TRBV29-1 to TRBJ2-5, with D unresolved. This CDR3 contains 10 residues. The germline V gene has CDR1 SQVTM and CDR2 ANQGSEA. Deletions cut 7 bases from V and 5 bases from J, with 8 bases between. Written as DNA, the CDR3 is TGCAGCGCCGTTCCGGAGACCCAGTACTTC. Translated, it gives CSAVPETQYF. The variable domain in full, completed from reference TRBV29-1 and TRBJ2-5, reads SAVISQKPSRDICQRGTSLTIQCQVDSQVTMMFWYRQQPGQSLTLIATANQGSEATYESGFVIDKFPISRPNLTFSTLTVSNMSPEDSSIYLCSAVPETQYFGPGTRLLVL.

This clone occurred a few times. This chain uses TRBV11-1 with TRBJ2-3; D gene unclear. From germline, CDR1 is SGHAT and CDR2 FQDESV (reference sequence). The CDR3 runs to 13 residues. Trimming took 0 bases from V and 1 from J, leaving 2 bases between them. This CDR3 reads CASSLAGTDTQYF. CDR3 DNA sequence: TGTGCCAGCAGCTTAGCGGGCACAGATACGCAGTATTTT.

The J gene is TRBJ2-7, the V gene TRBV30, with D possibly matching TRBD2 (6 bases). V was pared by 0 bases and J by 3 bases, with 15 bases between. The germline CDR1 and CDR2 sequences are GTSNPN and SVGIG (reference sequence). CDR3 length: 15 residues. This CDR3 is CAWSVRGGAGYEQYF. The CDR3 DNA is TGTGCCTGGAGTGTACGTGGGGGAGCGGGCTACGAGCAGTACTTC.

The rearrangement links TRBV27 to TRBJ2-7, with D maybe TRBD2 (6 bases). The V gene lost 3 bases and the J gene lost 5 bases, with 14 bases spanning the gap. CDR3 length: 14 amino acids. CDR1 MNHEY and CDR2 SMNVEV come from the germline V gene (reference sequence). CDR3 in amino acids: CASSFYGSLDEQYF. The DNA for the CDR3 is TGTGCCAGCAGTTTTTACGGGAGCCTAGACGAGCAGTACTTC.

This clone was seen more than once but under ten times. The J gene is TRBJ1-6, the V gene TRBV19, with D uncertain. Trimming removed 3 bases at V and 7 bases at J, with 7 bases between. Germline CDR1 is LNHDA and CDR2 is SQIVND (reference sequence). There are 13 residues in the CDR3. The CDR3 loop reads CASSILTNSPLHF. DNA for the CDR3: TGTGCCAGTAGTATTCTGACCAATTCACCCCTCCACTTT.